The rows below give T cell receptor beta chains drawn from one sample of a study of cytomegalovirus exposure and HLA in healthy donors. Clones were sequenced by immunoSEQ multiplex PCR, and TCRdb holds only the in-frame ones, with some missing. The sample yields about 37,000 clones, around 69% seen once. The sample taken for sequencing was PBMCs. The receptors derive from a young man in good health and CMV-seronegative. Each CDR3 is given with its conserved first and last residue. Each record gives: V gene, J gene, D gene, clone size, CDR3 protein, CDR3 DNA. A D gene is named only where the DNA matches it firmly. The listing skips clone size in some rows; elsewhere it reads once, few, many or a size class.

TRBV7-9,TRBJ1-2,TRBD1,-,CASGTGGTYGYTF,TGTGCCAGCGGGACAGGAGGGACCTATGGCTACACCTTC
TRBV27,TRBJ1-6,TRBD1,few,CASSGGTGGSSSYNSPLHF,TGTGCCAGCAGCGGCGGGACAGGGGGTTCGAGCTCCTATAATTCACCCCTCCACTTT
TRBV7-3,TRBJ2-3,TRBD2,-,CASSLMGAGDQDTQYF,TGTGCCAGCAGCTTAATGGGAGCGGGAGACCAAGATACGCAGTATTTT
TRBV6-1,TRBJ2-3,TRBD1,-,CASSAGTGAFGGTDTQYF,TGTGCCAGCAGTGCCGGGACAGGGGCTTTCGGAGGCACAGATACGCAGTATTTT
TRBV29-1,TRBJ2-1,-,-,CSVDLLDSEQFF,TGCAGCGTTGATCTCTTGGACAGTGAGCAGTTCTTC
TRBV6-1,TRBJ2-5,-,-,CALNSQGGKTQYF,TGTGCCCTCAACTCACAGGGAGGGAAGACCCAGTACTTC
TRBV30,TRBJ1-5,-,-,CAWSGEGNQPQHF,TGTGCCTGGAGTGGGGAGGGCAATCAGCCCCAGCATTTT
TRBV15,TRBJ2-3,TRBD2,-,CATSTSQGLAGRTDTQYF,TGTGCCACCAGCACCTCCCAGGGACTAGCGGGGAGGACAGATACGCAGTATTTT
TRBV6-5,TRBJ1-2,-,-,CASSYVAASPTIGYTF,TGTGCCAGCAGTTACGTGGCGGCGTCCCCCACCATTGGCTACACCTTC
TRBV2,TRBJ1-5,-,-,CASSDGQHNQPQHF,TGTGCCAGCAGTGACGGACAGCACAATCAGCCCCAGCATTTT
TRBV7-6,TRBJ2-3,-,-,CASSRSRVGTDTQYF,TGTGCCAGCAGCCGGTCCCGGGTTGGGACAGATACGCAGTATTTT
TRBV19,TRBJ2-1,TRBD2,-,CASSIELAGGPGSYNEQFF,TGTGCCAGTAGTATCGAACTAGCGGGGGGGCCGGGCTCCTACAATGAGCAGTTCTTC
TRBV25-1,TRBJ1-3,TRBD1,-,CASSGTGGNTIYF,TGTGCCAGCAGCGGGACAGGGGGAAACACCATATATTTT
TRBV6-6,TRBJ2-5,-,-,CASHQDLQETQYF,TGTGCCAGCCACCAGGATTTACAAGAGACCCAGTACTTC
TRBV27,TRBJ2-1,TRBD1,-,CASSGQGSYNEQFF,TGTGCCAGCAGTGGACAGGGGTCCTACAATGAGCAGTTCTTC
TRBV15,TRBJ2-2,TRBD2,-,CATSRSRTSGRRFTGELFF,TGTGCCACCAGCAGGAGCCGGACTAGCGGGAGAAGATTCACCGGGGAGCTGTTTTTT
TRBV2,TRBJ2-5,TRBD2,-,CASSEAAGRAVETQYF,TGTGCCAGCAGTGAAGCTGCCGGGAGGGCCGTAGAGACCCAGTACTTC
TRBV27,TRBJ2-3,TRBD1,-,CASSYRDRGTDTQYF,TGTGCCAGCAGTTACCGGGACAGGGGGACAGATACGCAGTATTTT
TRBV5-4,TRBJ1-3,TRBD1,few,CASSLVTGTVTGNTIYF,TGTGCCAGCAGCCTCGTCACCGGGACAGTTACTGGAAACACCATATATTTT